This T cell receptor (beta chain) was found in a study of control samples from healthy donors and cancer patients. CDR3 length: 15 amino acids. Per germline, CDR1 LNHNV and CDR2 YYDKDF (reference sequence). With V trimmed by 1 base and J by 4 bases, 1 base remained unmatched. Clones were sequenced by immunoSEQ multiplex PCR, and TCRdb holds only the in-frame ones, with some missing. Of 150,000 to 200,000 clones listed, 75% to 95% are singletons. The source material was blood. V and J are TRBV15 and TRBJ2-1; 10 positions match TRBD2. The sequence came from a woman in her thirties in good health. CDR3 sequence (DNA): TGTGCCACCAGCAGAGTTAGCGGGGGGTACAATGAGCAGTTCTTC. This codes for CATSRVSGGYNEQFF.